The 25 T cell receptor beta chains presented below share a single source sample, sequenced in a study of CD8+CD57+ T cells in acquired aplastic anemia. Genomic DNA served as template for TCR beta VDJ and CDR3 profiling. MiXCR was run by TCRdb on the reads, yielding one entry per CDR3 protein. Of about 80,000 distinct CDR3 sequences in the sample, about half were seen once. Sample: sorted CD4+, CD8+, or CD8+CD57+ T cells (not recorded which) from PBMCs. These TCRs come from a human donor in good health, serving as a control.

This clonotype was observed a handful of times. The chain combines TRBV27 with TRBJ1-5, with 9 bases identical to TRBD1. CDR1 is MNHEY and CDR2 is SMNVEV in the germline V gene (reference sequence). This CDR3 has 15 residues. Unmatched junction bases numbered 5, after V lost 3 bases and J lost 5 bases. Written as DNA, the CDR3 is TGTGCCAGCAGTTTTGGGACAGGGTTCGATCAGCCCCAGCATTTT. It specifies CASSFGTGFDQPQHF.

J is TRBJ2-2 and V is TRBV7-3, with D possibly TRBD1 on 6 matching bases. Per the germline V gene, CDR1 is SGHTA and CDR2 is FQGTGA. V was trimmed by 2 bases and J by 3 bases, leaving 10 bases between them. This CDR3 is built from 15 residues. The DNA of the CDR3 is TGTGCCAGCAGCTTACGGACAGCTTACACCGGGGAGCTGTTTTTT. The encoded protein is CASSLRTAYTGELFF.

Only a few counts were recorded for this clonotype. A single base separates this from a much larger clone, so it may be a read error. Without the conserved terminal phenylalanine or tryptophan, this CDR3 likely stems from a read error. The J gene is TRBJ2-7, the V gene TRBV20-1, with 7 positions matching TRBD2. Germline lookup yields CDR1 DFQATT and CDR2 SNEGSKA (reference sequence). The CDR3 has 13 residues. Trimming at V came to 2 bases and at J to 2 bases, leaving 3 bases not matched to a gene. The CDR3 region is CSARLAGAYEQYL. The DNA of the CDR3 is TGCAGTGCTAGACTGGCGGGGGCCTACGAGCAGTACCTC.

The rearrangement joins TRBV19 to TRBJ2-5; D is perhaps TRBD2 (5 bases). The length of the CDR3 is 13 residues. CDR1 LNHDA and CDR2 SQIVND come from the germline V gene (reference sequence). Trimming pared 1 base from V and 5 bases from J, leaving 8 bases between. The CDR3 DNA is TGTGCCAGTAGTATAGGAGGGTTTGAGACCCAGTACTTC. Residues: CASSIGGFETQYF.

This clonotype appeared many times. The chain has TRBV2 and TRBJ1-1; D may be TRBD1 (5 bases). From germline, CDR1 is SNHLY and CDR2 FYNNEI. The CDR3 has 15 residues. Between the trimmed V and J ends, which lost 4 bases and 7 bases, there was a span of 19 bases. CDR3 sequence reads: CASSVGPTEGVEAFF. Written as DNA, the CDR3 is TGTGCCAGCAGTGTTGGCCCCACGGAAGGGGTTGAAGCTTTCTTT.

The chain combines TRBV5-1 with TRBJ2-5; D uncertain. This CDR3 spans 13 amino acids. V lost 4 bases to trimming and J lost 5 bases, with 12 bases between them. Looked up from germline, CDR1 is SGHRS and CDR2 is YFSETQ. The CDR3 bases are TGCGCCAGCAGCGAACAAGGGCGGGAGACCCAGTACTTC. Translated: CASSEQGRETQYF.

The chain recombines TRBV15 with TRBJ2-7; 8 positions match TRBD1. The CDR3 is made up of 14 amino acids. V shed 2 bases, J shed 4 bases, and the junction held 4 bases outside the gene matches. Germline V gene sequence: CDR1 LNHNV, CDR2 YYDKDF (reference sequence). CDR3 sequence: CATSRQGARYEQYF. CDR3 DNA sequence: TGTGCCACCAGCAGACAGGGGGCACGGTACGAGCAGTACTTC.

DNA of the CDR3: TGTGCCAGCCAACCGGAGGCGGGACAACTCACAGATACGCAGTATTTT. It encodes CASQPEAGQLTDTQYF. The chain has TRBV25-1 and TRBJ2-3, with D possibly called TRBD1 or TRBD2 (6 bases each). V shed 8 bases and J shed 2 bases, with 20 bases lying between them. This CDR3 has 16 amino acids. CDR1 is MGHDK and CDR2 is SYGVNS in the germline V gene.

This clonotype was counted many times. The chain is built from TRBV29-1 and TRBJ2-5; a weak D match, TRBD1 (6 bases). The germline V gene has CDR1 SQVTM and CDR2 ANQGSEA. The CDR3 contains 12 residues. Trimming removed 6 bases at V and 5 bases at J, with 13 bases between. The CDR3 loop is CSVLTGTETQYF. CDR3 DNA: TGCAGCGTGTTGACAGGTACCGAGACCCAGTACTTC.

The chain couples TRBV10-3 to TRBJ2-7; 12 bases map to TRBD1. The V and J ends lost 3 bases and 4 bases, in that order; junction bases with no gene match: 4. Germline-derived CDR1 and CDR2 are ENHRY and SYGVKD. The CDR3 totals 15 residues. DNA of the CDR3: TGTGCCATCAGTGACGGGACAGGGGGCGCGTACGAGCAGTACTTC. Its protein is CAISDGTGGAYEQYF.

Ten or more counts support this clonotype. At one end, the junction sequence differs from germline, possibly due to a read error. This chain uses TRBV2 with TRBJ2-7; 10 nucleotides agree with TRBD1. The germline V gene encodes CDR1 SNHLY and CDR2 FYNNEI. This CDR3 is 12 amino acids long. The CDR3 loop is CACRQGAHEQYF. The CDR3 nucleotides read TGTGCCTGCAGACAGGGGGCCCACGAGCAGTACTTC.

This clonotype has only a few counts. The V gene is TRBV29-1, the J gene TRBJ2-1, with D possibly matching TRBD1 (6 bases). CDR1 and CDR2 (germline): SQVTM, ANQGSEA. The CDR3 length is 14 residues. V was shortened by 4 bases and J by 0 bases, with 10 bases between the two germline ends. The CDR3 bases are TGCAGCGTTGCAGGGGAGACCTCCTACAATGAGCAGTTCTTC. This sequence encodes CSVAGETSYNEQFF.

This clonotype was counted at least ten times. This chain's CDR3 is CSVAGQDAYEQYF. CDR3 DNA sequence: TGCAGCGTGGCAGGACAGGATGCCTACGAGCAGTACTTC. The gene calls are TRBV29-1 and TRBJ2-7, with 7 bases fitting TRBD1. The CDR3 totals 13 residues. Per the germline V gene, CDR1 is SQVTM and CDR2 is ANQGSEA. J gave up 2 bases and V 6 bases, and 7 bases lay outside the gene matches.

The chain joins TRBV10-3 to TRBJ2-2; D is perhaps TRBD2 (7 bases). Between the trimmed V and J ends, which lost 2 bases and 1 base, there was a span of 14 bases. CDR3 size: 17 residues. Per germline, CDR1 ENHRY and CDR2 SYGVKD. The CDR3 DNA sequence: TGTGCCATCAGTGAGAGTGGGGGGGCCCGGAACACCGGGGAGCTGTTTTTT. As protein: CAISESGGARNTGELFF.

The V call is TRBV15, the J call TRBJ2-1; possibly TRBD1 or TRBD2 for D (6 bases each). The V and J ends lost 10 bases and 8 bases respectively, with 15 bases between them. The CDR3 contains 12 residues. Germline V CDR1 and CDR2: LNHNV, YYDKDF (reference sequence). The CDR3 coding sequence is TGTGCCAGGTCGGCCGGGGGCCATGAGCAGTTCTTC. Translating gives CARSAGGHEQFF.

Ten or more counts support this clonotype. The chain combines TRBV20-1 with TRBJ2-7; a possible D gene is TRBD2 (5 bases). CDR3 length equals 12 residues. The ends were cut back, 6 bases at V and 2 bases at J, with 11 bases in the middle. Germline values: CDR1 DFQATT, CDR2 SNEGSKA (reference sequence). The CDR3 nucleotides are TGCAGTGCAAGGACTCGCCCCTACGAGCAGTACTTC. The encoded protein is CSARTRPYEQYF.

The gene calls are TRBV7-2 and TRBJ2-7; D call uncertain. The V and J ends lost 5 bases and 3 bases respectively, with 8 bases between them. This CDR3 spans 12 amino acids. Germline V gene lookup returns CDR1 SGHTA and CDR2 FQGNSA. The CDR3 loop is CASSQTDYEQYF. CDR3 DNA sequence: TGTGCCAGCAGCCAGACCGACTACGAGCAGTACTTC.

V gene TRBV2 combines with J gene TRBJ2-7, with D perhaps TRBD2 (5 bases). V gave up 6 bases and J gave up 0 bases, with 9 bases separating them. The germline CDR1 and CDR2 sequences are SNHLY and FYNNEI. This CDR3 is built from 13 residues. CDR3 sequence (DNA): TGTGCCAGCAGGCCGGGATCCTCCTACGAGCAGTACTTC. Translated: CASRPGSSYEQYF. The variable domain in full, completed from reference TRBV2 and TRBJ2-7, reads EPEVTQTPSHQVTQMGQEVILRCVPISNHLYFYWYRQILGQKVEFLVSFYNNEISEKSEIFDDQFSVERPDGSNFTLKIRSTKLEDSAMYFCASRPGSSYEQYFGPGTRLTVT.

In the case of this clonotype: Being one base from a much bigger clone, this may be a read error. The chain has TRBV25-1 and TRBJ2-7; D uncertain. The CDR3 is 13 amino acids. V was cut by 5 bases and J by 3 bases, with 11 bases left in between. From germline, CDR1 is MGHDK and CDR2 SYGVNS. CDR3 coding DNA: TGTGCCAGCAGTCCCCGCCTAGGCTACGAGCAGTACTTC. Translating gives CASSPRLGYEQYF.

The rearrangement uses TRBV19 and TRBJ2-5, with D possibly being TRBD2 (5 bases). The CDR3 extends over 13 amino acids. Germline assignment: CDR1 LNHDA and CDR2 SQIVND (reference sequence). V lost 6 bases, J lost 5 bases, and 13 bases lay in between. The CDR3 DNA reads TGTGCCAGTAGGCCTCCGGGGATGGAGACCCAGTACTTC. Residues: CASRPPGMETQYF.

This clonotype was seen more than once but under ten times. The chain couples TRBV30 to TRBJ1-1; a weak D match, TRBD1 (5 bases). The CDR3 totals 15 residues. The germline gives CDR1 GTSNPN, CDR2 SVGIG (reference sequence). Trimming stripped 1 base from V and 4 bases from J, with 16 bases between. The CDR3, as DNA: TGTGCCTGGAGTGACTCAACCGGGGGATTCACTGAAGCTTTCTTT. Translation: CAWSDSTGGFTEAFF.

This chain connects TRBV2 to TRBJ1-4; D uncertain. Trimming removed 6 bases at V and 2 bases at J, with 13 bases between. This CDR3 comprises 15 residues. Per germline, CDR1 SNHLY and CDR2 FYNNEI. The CDR3 is CASREKGGTNEKLFF. In nucleotides, the CDR3 is TGTGCCAGCAGAGAGAAGGGTGGGACTAATGAAAAACTGTTTTTT.

In regard to this clonotype: A single base separates this from a much larger clone, so it may be a read error. The chain joins TRBV11-1 to TRBJ2-5, with 9 bases identical to TRBD1. The CDR3 is made up of 15 amino acids. The germline V gene encodes CDR1 SGHAT and CDR2 FQDESV (reference sequence). The CDR3 DNA sequence: TGTACCAGCAGCTTATTTACAGGGGGCCACGAGACCCAGTACTTC. This encodes CTSSLFTGGHETQYF.

The J gene is TRBJ1-2, the V gene TRBV25-1, with TRBD1 as a possible D gene (6 bases). The CDR3 length is 13 residues. Trimming shortened V by 5 bases and J by 8 bases, and 15 bases separated the two germline ends. The germline CDR1 and CDR2 sequences are MGHDK and SYGVNS. In nucleotides, the CDR3 is TGTGCCAGCAGTTCCGGGGGCGGATACGGCTACACCTTC. It yields the protein CASSSGGGYGYTF.

This clonotype has a count of ten or more. The CDR3: CASSEAGELTDTQYF. CDR3 bases: TGTGCCAGCAGCGAGGCGGGGGAACTCACAGATACGCAGTATTTT. The chain joins TRBV9 to TRBJ2-3, with 7 nucleotides matching TRBD2. Germline CDR1 is SGDLS and CDR2 is YYNGEE. This CDR3 comprises 15 residues. The V gene end was trimmed by 3 bases and the J gene end by 2 bases; junction bases not matched to a gene: 6.